This entry features one T cell receptor (beta chain) sequence. The antigen remains unidentified. The sample is drawn from a study of CD8 T cells in Susac syndrome. Reverse transcription of roughly 0.45 to 1 ug RNA used random hexamers. TCRdb called the immunoSEQ multiplex PCR reads again in MiXCR, with one record for every CDR3 protein. The sample records more than 150,000 distinct CDR3 sequences, approximately 93% being singletons. Regarding the study as a whole: Acknowledgment was made by the study that its TCR sequencing and HLA analysis involved a relatively small number of individuals.

The CDR3 totals 15 residues. The V end lost 0 bases, the J end lost 0 bases, and 9 bases lay between the germline ends. Germline lookup yields CDR1 SGHDT and CDR2 YYEEEE. Sequenced input: CD8+ T cells from PBMCs. This sequence was found in a human donor with multiple sclerosis. This chain joins TRBV5-6 and TRBJ1-1, with D perhaps matching TRBD1 (6 bases). The DNA for the CDR3 is TGTGCCAGCAGCTTGGCCCGGGGGCTGAACACTGAAGCTTTCTTT. Translation gives CASSLARGLNTEAFF.